The subject of this entry is one TCR beta chain. This sample is part of a study of blood T cell repertoires in COVID-19. On the study more broadly: Both acute and convalescent COVID-19 samples were obtained from the United States, Italy and Spain. In each case, the material was cDNA or gDNA derived from T cells, B-cell-depleted T cells, or PBMCs.

Original analysis: By means of reference gene primer amplification, nucleated cell counts were estimated. Repertoires were generated with immunoSEQ multiplex PCR, while TCRdb's copy carries only in-frame clones and drops some. D and trimming were read from the DNA, whereas the V and J calls and clone size are those reported in that table. The sample has approximately 240,000 clones; 80% to 85% are singletons. Trimming stripped 6 bases from V and 1 base from J, with 13 bases between. Per germline, CDR1 SGHNT and CDR2 YYREEE (reference sequence). There are 14 residues in the CDR3. The chain combines TRBV5-4 with TRBJ2-5; D is perhaps TRBD2 (7 bases). The sequencing sample was made of peripheral blood. The clonotype comes from an elderly woman with active or convalescent COVID-19. Here the CDR3 reads CASKGGGAQETQYF. The CDR3 bases are TGTGCCAGCAAGGGGGGGGGCGCCCAAGAGACCCAGTACTTC.